This is a list of T cell receptor beta chains from one sample in a study of cytomegalovirus exposure and HLA in healthy donors. TCRdb's copy holds only in-frame clones and misses some; the assay was immunoSEQ multiplex PCR. The table lists some 130,000 clones, approximately 80% of them singletons, with roughly 1.2% in the top ten. Material: PBMCs. The receptor set was obtained from a male donor in good health and CMV-seropositive. The CDR3 runs from the conserved cysteine through the conserved F or W. Each record gives: D gene, V gene, J gene, clone size, CDR3 protein. D genes are given only for firm matches. A row's size may be missing; if present it is once, few, many or a size class.

>TRBD2|TRBV5-1|TRBJ2-1|.
CASSLAWRTSGYNEQFF
>TRBD2|TRBV5-1|TRBJ2-1|.
CASSFPGTSDNEQFF
>.|TRBV5-1|TRBJ1-2|.
CASREEEVVYYGYTF
>.|TRBV5-1|TRBJ1-2|.
CASSLAADNYGYTF
>.|TRBV6-4|TRBJ2-5|few
CASRRGGETQYF
>.|TRBV23-1|TRBJ1-6|.
CASSQSTGSSYNSPLHF
>.|TRBV2|TRBJ1-5|few
CASSQGRDQPQHF
>TRBD2|TRBV6-6|TRBJ2-5|.
CASSYPRLAETQYF
>TRBD2|TRBV7-6|TRBJ2-2|.
CASSLAILAANTGELFF
>TRBD1|TRBV29-1|TRBJ1-2|.
CSVSTGTGRNYGYTF
>TRBD1|TRBV19|TRBJ1-5|.
CASTTGNQPQHF
>TRBD1|TRBV18|TRBJ1-1|.
CASSKGQGTLNTEAFF
>.|TRBV19|TRBJ1-2|.
CATSEGIFGYTF